This TCR beta chain was recovered during a study of vaccination and CD4 T cells after COVID-19. Across the study: Control cultures received a CEFX pool, an HIV-1 Nef pool, or no peptide.

This clonotype is termed medium-sized. Its specificity is unknown. Stated treatment: roughly ten-day PBMC culture with coronavirus spike peptide pools or control peptides (ViraFEST assay). Peptide-pool expansion of antigen-specific T cells preceded TCR sequencing in ViraFEST. Regarding the study as a whole: Convalescent patients had 304 of 307 vaccine-specific clones showing spike mono-reactivity.

Cultured CD4+ T cells had their DNA profiled by the Oncomine TCR Beta short-read assay. TCRdb fed the PCR reads into MiXCR, producing one record per CDR3 protein. Seen here are 15,000 to 20,000 distinct CDR3 sequences, approximately 51% observed once, and the top ten hold around 6.3%. This TCR came from a human donor who had recovered from COVID-19. What was sequenced was CD4+ T cells from blood, cultured in vitro.

The CDR3 loop reads CASSLLAGGYNEQFF. For the CDR3, the DNA is TGTGCCAGCAGCTTATTAGCGGGAGGGTACAATGAGCAGTTCTTC. V is TRBV7-2 and J is TRBJ2-1, with 11 bases lining up with TRBD2. Trimming removed 2 bases from V and 4 bases from J; junction bases left unmatched: 1. Germline-derived CDR1 and CDR2 are SGHTA and FQGNSA. The CDR3 is 15 amino acids.